A single sample gave rise to the 30 T cell receptor beta chains below, sequenced in a study of T cell repertoires in cytomegalovirus infection. TCRdb ran MiXCR on the reads and lists one entry per CDR3 protein. The data hold about 900,000 distinct CDR3 sequences, with roughly a third observed a single time. No antigen has been identified for these receptors. Here the sequenced sample was cultured CD8+ T cells from PBMCs, taken from culture after CMV antigen stimulation. Receptor source: a human donor in good health (CMV status not recorded). Some clones in this sample may be carry-over from other donors' samples.

This clonotype was seen only a few times. This chain uses TRBV28 with TRBJ1-1; D is ambiguous. Trimming removed 7 bases at V and 0 bases at J, with 12 bases between. This CDR3 contains 14 residues. Germline V gives CDR1 MDHEN, CDR2 SYDVKM. In DNA form, the CDR3 reads TGTGCCAGCACTTCTCTTGGGGTGAACACTGAAGCTTTCTTT. It encodes CASTSLGVNTEAFF.

The chain combines TRBV12-3 or TRBV12-4 with TRBJ2-1, with a weak D call TRBD2 (6 bases). This CDR3 comprises 15 residues. V was shortened by 3 bases and J by 10 bases, with 19 bases between the two germline ends. CDR3 loop: CASSFAGPDQVEQFF. The CDR3 region has the DNA TGTGCCAGCAGTTTCGCGGGGCCTGATCAGGTGGAGCAGTTCTTC.

The V call is TRBV15, the J call TRBJ2-1, with D possibly matching TRBD2 (5 bases). Germline assignment: CDR1 LNHNV and CDR2 YYDKDF (reference sequence). CDR3 size: 13 residues. V lost 8 bases, J lost 6 bases, and 14 bases lay in between. Here the CDR3 DNA reads TGTGCCACCCTAACTCCTAGCTCCAATGAGCAGTTCTTC. The encoded protein is CATLTPSSNEQFF.

J is TRBJ2-3 and V is TRBV4-1; 7 nucleotides match TRBD2. Germline V gene lookup returns CDR1 MGHRA and CDR2 YSYEKL. CDR3 length: 18 residues. Trimming removed 0 bases from V and 2 bases from J; junction bases left unmatched: 11. CDR3 loop: CASSQDRGGGIFTDTQYF. Here the CDR3 DNA reads TGCGCCAGCAGCCAAGATCGGGGCGGGGGTATCTTCACAGATACGCAGTATTTT.

The V gene is TRBV29-1, the J gene TRBJ2-1; D is unresolved. CDR3 length equals 11 residues. The germline V gene has CDR1 SQVTM and CDR2 ANQGSEA. Trimming pared 5 bases from V and 2 bases from J, leaving 4 bases between. CDR3 in amino acids: CSVRTYNEQFF. CDR3 sequence (DNA): TGCAGCGTTAGAACCTACAATGAGCAGTTCTTC.

This clonotype has at least ten counts. This chain uses TRBV7-6 with TRBJ2-1, with 11 bases lining up with TRBD2. J gave up 0 bases and V 1 base, and 5 bases lay outside the gene matches. The CDR3 has 18 residues. Germline CDR1 SGHVS, CDR2 FNYEAQ. The CDR3 bases are TGTGCCAGCAGCTTAGAACTAGCGGGGGACCTCTCCTACAATGAGCAGTTCTTC. It codes for CASSLELAGDLSYNEQFF.

This clonotype was found many times. CDR3 amino acids: CASSLNSYGTQYF. CDR3 nucleotides: TGTGCCAGCAGCTTAAACTCATATGGGACCCAGTACTTC. The chain joins TRBV7-3 to TRBJ2-5, with D unresolved. The CDR3 is 13 amino acids. The germline V and J ends were trimmed by 1 base and 7 bases, with 10 bases remaining between them. In germline, CDR1 is SGHTA, CDR2 FQGTGA. The whole variable domain, remainder taken from reference TRBV7-3 and TRBJ2-5, is GAGVSQTPSNKVTEKGKYVELRCDPISGHTALYWYRQSLGQGPEFLIYFQGTGAADDSGLPNDRFFAVRPEGSVSTLKIQRTERGDSAVYLCASSLNSYGTQYFGPGTRLLVL.

This clonotype occurred many times. V gene TRBV12-3 or TRBV12-4 combines with J gene TRBJ2-3; 11 bases line up with TRBD2. Losses at the gene ends were 6 bases for V and 2 bases for J; bases not matched to a gene: 7. This CDR3 is 16 amino acids long. CDR3 sequence (DNA): TGTGCCAGCAGCCCTCTAGCGGGGGGAGTCACAGATACGCAGTATTTT. The encoded protein is CASSPLAGGVTDTQYF.

The genes are TRBV4-1 and TRBJ2-5; 11 nucleotides match TRBD2. This CDR3 is built from 16 residues. Germline V gene sequence: CDR1 MGHRA, CDR2 YSYEKL. With V trimmed by 1 base and J by 5 bases, 6 bases remained unmatched. CDR3 nucleotides: TGCGCCAGCAGCCAAGTAACTAGCGGGGGAGTGGAGACCCAGTACTTC. This sequence encodes CASSQVTSGGVETQYF.

This clonotype was detected many times. This chain joins TRBV7-6 and TRBJ2-5, with TRBD1 matching over 8 bases. The CDR3 runs to 15 residues. The J segment lost 1 base and the V segment lost 5 bases, leaving 6 bases of the junction unmatched. CDR1 and CDR2 (germline): SGHVS, FNYEAQ. The CDR3 loop reads CASSETGALQETQYF. In nucleotides, the CDR3 is TGTGCCAGCAGCGAGACAGGGGCGCTCCAAGAGACCCAGTACTTC.

About this clonotype itself: Relative to the germline gene, one junction end is altered; a read error may explain this. J is TRBJ2-7 and V is TRBV19; a weak D match, TRBD1 (6 bases). CDR1 and CDR2 from the germline V gene are LNHDA and SQIVND (reference sequence). This CDR3 region has 14 residues. The CDR3 protein is CTSSPSGDNYEQYF. The CDR3 nucleotides are TGTACCAGTAGTCCCTCAGGGGACAACTACGAGCAGTACTTC.

J is TRBJ1-3 and V is TRBV11-3, with a tentative D call TRBD1 (6 bases). Trimming removed 5 bases at V and 2 bases at J, with 10 bases between. This CDR3 contains 14 residues. Per germline, CDR1 SGHNT and CDR2 YENEEA. The CDR3 region has the DNA TGTGCCAGCAGCAACAGGGAGCCTGGAAACACCATATATTTT. It yields the protein CASSNREPGNTIYF.

The genes are TRBV6-4 and TRBJ2-3; 10 positions agree with TRBD1. CDR3 length equals 15 residues. V was pared by 5 bases and J by 5 bases, with 7 bases of the junction left unmatched. Germline assignment: CDR1 MRHNA and CDR2 SNTAGT. CDR3 sequence (DNA): TGTGCCAGCAGTCAGGACAGGGGGAACGAAGATACGCAGTATTTT. Amino acids: CASSQDRGNEDTQYF.

This clonotype has just a few counts. The rearrangement uses TRBV19 and TRBJ1-3, with D unclear. Germline V lookup: CDR1 LNHDA, CDR2 SQIVND (reference sequence). The CDR3 totals 16 residues. Trimming took off 7 bases at V and 0 bases at J, with 16 bases between the two ends. This CDR3 is CASTPHRELSGNTIYF. The CDR3 coding sequence is TGTGCCAGTACTCCCCATCGGGAGCTCTCTGGAAACACCATATATTTT.

The chain combines TRBV3-1 with TRBJ2-5; 10 bases line up with TRBD1. Germline V CDR1 and CDR2: LGHDT, YNNKEL (reference sequence). With V trimmed by 6 bases and J by 3 bases, 13 bases remained unmatched. CDR3 length equals 17 residues. CDR3 sequence (DNA): TGTGCCAGCAGGCATACTCCGGGACAGGGGTATGAAGAGACCCAGTACTTC. It specifies CASRHTPGQGYEETQYF.

This clonotype was observed a single time. An end of the junction differs from the germline gene, which may be a read error. J is TRBJ2-1 and V is TRBV4-3, with 8 bases matching TRBD1. CDR3 size: 15 residues. Germline assignment: CDR1 LGHNA and CDR2 YSLEER. CDR3 in DNA: TGCACCAGCAGCCAGATGGACAGGGACTACAATGAGCAGTTCTTC. Translated, it gives CTSSQMDRDYNEQFF.

The J gene is TRBJ2-6, the V gene TRBV7-9; perhaps TRBD1 as D (5 bases). The CDR3 extends over 18 amino acids. Germline V gene sequence: CDR1 SEHNR, CDR2 FQNEAQ (reference sequence). Trimming removed 3 bases from V and 0 bases from J, with 15 bases in between. The CDR3 nucleotides read TGTGCCAGCAGCTTGGGCAGGGTCCAAAGCTCTGGGGCCAACGTCCTGACTTTC. Amino acids: CASSLGRVQSSGANVLTF.

The CDR3 DNA is TGTGCCATCAGTGAGGGGACAGGAGACAATCAGCCCCAGCATTTT. Amino acid sequence: CAISEGTGDNQPQHF. V is TRBV10-3 and J is TRBJ1-5, with TRBD1 matching 8 bases. The CDR3 covers 15 residues. J lost 3 bases, V lost 2 bases, and 3 bases had no gene match. Germline V gene data show CDR1 as ENHRY and CDR2 as SYGVKD.

The chain joins TRBV6-5 to TRBJ1-6, with D maybe TRBD1 (6 bases). The CDR3 runs to 14 residues. CDR1 MNHEY and CDR2 SVGAGI come from the germline V gene. V was cut by 2 bases and J by 8 bases, with 10 bases left in between. Here the CDR3 reads CASSYVEGDSPLHF. The CDR3 nucleotides are TGTGCCAGCAGTTACGTCGAGGGGGATTCACCCCTCCACTTT.

The chain has TRBV5-5 and TRBJ1-2; 7 positions agree with TRBD1. The CDR3 totals 17 residues. J was trimmed by 0 bases and V by 3 bases; bases with no gene match: 11. From germline, CDR1 is SGHKS and CDR2 YYEKEE (reference sequence). CDR3 sequence reads: CASSSHLEGAANYGYTF. The CDR3 DNA follows: TGTGCCAGCAGCTCCCATTTGGAGGGGGCTGCTAACTATGGCTACACCTTC.

This clonotype has just a few counts. At one end, the junction sequence differs from germline, possibly due to a read error. The chain links TRBV7-7 to TRBJ2-7, with 8 bases aligning to TRBD1. CDR3 length equals 14 residues. CDR1 is SSHAT, CDR2 FNYEAQ, per germline (reference sequence). CDR3 region: CASSLAGQGDEQYF. The DNA of the CDR3 is TGTGCTAGCAGCTTAGCCGGACAGGGCGACGAGCAGTACTTC.

V gene TRBV7-9 combines with J gene TRBJ1-1; D gene ambiguous. Trimming cost V 6 bases and J 4 bases, with 12 bases left between them. Germline V CDR1 and CDR2: SEHNR, FQNEAQ (reference sequence). The CDR3 sequence is 13 residues long. For the CDR3, the DNA is TGTGCCAGCAGGGGCCCGGGAGTCACTGAAGCTTTCTTT. Amino acid sequence: CASRGPGVTEAFF.

The chain employs TRBV6-2 or TRBV6-3 and TRBJ2-7; 8 bases align to TRBD1. This CDR3 contains 15 residues. Per the germline V gene, CDR1 is MNHEY and CDR2 is SVGEGT. Trimming at V came to 2 bases and at J to 5 bases, leaving 8 bases not matched to a gene. The chain's CDR3 is CASSYRRGRPDEQYV. As DNA, the CDR3 is TGTGCCAGCAGTTACCGCAGGGGGCGCCCCGACGAGCAGTACGTC.

This clonotype came up a few times. The chain is built from TRBV27 and TRBJ2-6, with TRBD2 matching 7 bases. Germline trimming cut 4 bases from V and 4 bases from J; bases unmatched to any gene: 7. Germline loops: CDR1 MNHEY, CDR2 SMNVEV (reference sequence). This CDR3 has 16 amino acids. In DNA, the CDR3 is TGTGCCAGCAGTTACTGGGAGGGTTCCGGGGCCAACGTCCTGACTTTC. Translated, it gives CASSYWEGSGANVLTF.

This clonotype turned up a few times. V usage is TRBV7-3 and J usage is TRBJ2-7, with D possibly being TRBD1 (6 bases). V was trimmed by 2 bases and J by 6 bases, leaving 17 bases between them. The CDR3 has 15 amino acids. Germline V gives CDR1 SGHTA, CDR2 FQGTGA. The DNA for the CDR3 is TGTGCCAGCAGCTTAGGCCAATCACAGGGATGCGAGCAGTACGTC. It encodes CASSLGQSQGCEQYV.

The J gene is TRBJ1-1, the V gene TRBV6-1; no reliable D call. CDR1 and CDR2 (germline): MNHNS, SASEGT. The CDR3 consists of 14 residues. Trimming shortened V by 8 bases and J by 5 bases, and 18 bases separated the two germline ends. CDR3 sequence: CASQPWGAETEAFF. CDR3 sequence (DNA): TGTGCCAGCCAACCTTGGGGTGCGGAGACTGAAGCTTTCTTT.

This clonotype has at least ten counts. The chain uses TRBV7-8 and TRBJ2-7; D is perhaps TRBD1 or TRBD2 (5 bases each). Trimming pared 5 bases from V and 3 bases from J, leaving 20 bases between. The germline gives CDR1 SGHVS, CDR2 FQNEAQ. This CDR3 has 16 amino acids. In DNA, the CDR3 is TGTGCCAGCAGCGCGCGACGGGGACCGACCAGCTACGAGCAGTACTTC. As protein: CASSARRGPTSYEQYF. Combining the CDR3 with reference TRBV7-8 and TRBJ2-7 gives the whole variable domain GAGVSQSPRYKVAKRGQDVALRCDPISGHVSLFWYQQALGQGPEFLTYFQNEAQLDKSGLPSDRFFAERPEGSVSTLKIQRTQQEDSAVYLCASSARRGPTSYEQYFGPGTRLTVT.

The chain employs TRBV9 and TRBJ2-3; 10 bases map to TRBD2. With 4 bases clipped from V and 3 bases from J, the junction kept 8 bases outside the gene matches. Germline V gene lookup returns CDR1 SGDLS and CDR2 YYNGEE. This CDR3 region has 16 residues. CDR3 nucleotide sequence: TGTGCCAGCAGCTACGGACTAGCGGATTGGACAGATACGCAGTATTTT. This encodes CASSYGLADWTDTQYF.

This clonotype was seen more than once but under ten times. CDR3 in amino acids: CASSPTAGFRAGETQYF. The CDR3 DNA reads as TGTGCCAGCAGCCCCACCGCAGGGTTTCGTGCAGGAGAGACCCAGTACTTC. This sequence joins TRBV5-6 and TRBJ2-5; perhaps TRBD1 as D (5 bases). V shed 4 bases and J shed 4 bases, with 23 bases lying between them. Germline assignment: CDR1 SGHDT and CDR2 YYEEEE. The CDR3 runs 17 residues.

This clonotype was counted many times. The rearrangement joins TRBV7-2 to TRBJ1-2, with TRBD1 identical over 7 bases. Germline trimming cut 6 bases from V and 4 bases from J; bases unmatched to any gene: 17. Germline V gives CDR1 SGHTA, CDR2 FQGNSA. The CDR3 spans 17 residues. The chain's CDR3 is CASSPRDRLRRFYGYTF. The CDR3 nucleotides are TGTGCCAGCAGTCCCCGGGACAGACTTCGACGCTTCTATGGCTACACCTTC. Supplemented by reference TRBV7-2 and TRBJ1-2, the full variable domain reads GAGVSQSPSNKVTEKGKDVELRCDPISGHTALYWYRQSLGQGLEFLIYFQGNSAPDKSGLPSDRFSAERTGGSVSTLTIQRTQQEDSAVYLCASSPRDRLRRFYGYTFGSGTRLTVV.